A selection of T cell receptor beta chains follows, all from one sample in a study of technical replicates of blood from a few donors. This table comes from immunoSEQ multiplex PCR, and its TCRdb copy is limited to in-frame clones, with some not included. Among under 85,000 clones listed, about 97% were seen once. The source material was T cells isolated from PBMCs. All receptors come from a human donor in good health. The conserved cysteine and the conserved F or W are not part of the CDR3 here.

>TRBJ1-5|TRBV28
ASSLMGSGQPQH
>TRBJ1-4|TRBV6-1
ASRVGTGGNEKLF
>TRBJ1-4|TRBV11-2
ASSLSNNEKLF
>TRBJ2-3|TRBV5-1
ASSLAGGRSTDTQY
>TRBJ2-7|TRBV7-9
ASSLLLAGGYEQY
>TRBJ1-4|TRBV29-1
SVSTNEKLF
>TRBJ1-1|TRBV18
ASSDRLNTEAF
>TRBJ1-2|TRBV29-1
SAKGGQGNYGYT
>TRBJ2-1|TRBV6-5
ASSSGTSGYNEQF
>TRBJ2-6|TRBV5-1
ASSLERRDSHSGANVLT
>TRBJ1-1|TRBV5-4
ASSLVQGAEAF
>TRBJ1-1|TRBV28
ASVLRGQGAKGTEAF
>TRBJ2-2|TRBV15
ATSPQLASPGELF
>TRBJ1-1|TRBV6-5
ASSYWRDRAEAF
>TRBJ2-1|TRBV28
ASSFYVSREGRDEQF
>TRBJ2-5|TRBV6-1
ASSGQGGETQY